Listed below are T cell receptor beta chains from one sample, sequenced in a study of spatial heterogeneity in lung cancer. MiXCR, applied by TCRdb to the 5' RACE reads, yields one record per CDR3 protein. The sample comprises about 20,000 distinct CDR3 sequences, 15% of which are singletons, and around a third rests with the top ten. Material: lung tumor tissue, obtained at surgery. These receptors came from a female donor with early-stage non-small cell lung cancer. The CDR3 runs from the conserved cysteine through the conserved F or W. Each record gives: V gene, clone size, J gene, CDR3 protein. Size is stated for part of the rows, as once, few or many counts, or as a class when the clone is expanded.

>TRBV6-1|-|TRBJ2-5
CASTTGGVGSQYF
>TRBV5-1|-|TRBJ2-3
CASSFTLAGDTDTQYF
>TRBV19|few|TRBJ2-6
CASSARAREANVLTF
>TRBV7-9|medium-sized|TRBJ2-7
CASSQSGTDLSYEQYF
>TRBV6-5|-|TRBJ2-7
CASSYSGGWNEQYF
>TRBV20-1|-|TRBJ2-3
CSARSGAGFGTDTQYF
>TRBV28|-|TRBJ2-5
CASRGQLVTQYF
>TRBV27|-|TRBJ2-2
CASSPGGGTGELFF
>TRBV18|many|TRBJ2-1
CASSPPGTSGRKGNEQFF
>TRBV19|-|TRBJ2-7
CASSDSRSYEQYF
>TRBV5-1|-|TRBJ2-1
CASSSPLRSAVVEKFF
>TRBV9|-|TRBJ2-7
CASSEGSSYEQYF
>TRBV5-4|-|TRBJ2-1
CASSSSGRGYEQFF
>TRBV15|-|TRBJ2-5
CATSRPGAGETQYF
>TRBV10-1|many|TRBJ2-2
CASSGRADTGELFF
>TRBV28|-|TRBJ2-3
CASSTYGGTLTDTQYF
>TRBV11-2|-|TRBJ2-7
CASSPGTGSSYEQYF